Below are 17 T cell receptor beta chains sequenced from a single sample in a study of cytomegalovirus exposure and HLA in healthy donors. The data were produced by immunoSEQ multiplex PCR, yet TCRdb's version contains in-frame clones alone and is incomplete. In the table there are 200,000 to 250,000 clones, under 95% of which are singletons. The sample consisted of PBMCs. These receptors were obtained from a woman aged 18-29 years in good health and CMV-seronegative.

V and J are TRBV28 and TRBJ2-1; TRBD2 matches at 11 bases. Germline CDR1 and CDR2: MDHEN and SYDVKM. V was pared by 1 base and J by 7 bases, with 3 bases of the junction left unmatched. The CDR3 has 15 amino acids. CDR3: CASSLLAGGPNEQFF. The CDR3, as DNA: TGTGCCAGCAGTTTATTAGCGGGAGGGCCAAATGAGCAGTTCTTC. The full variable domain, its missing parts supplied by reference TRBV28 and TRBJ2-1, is DVKVTQSSRYLVKRTGEKVFLECVQDMDHENMFWYRQDPGLGLRLIYFSYDVKMKEKGDIPEGYSVSREKKERFSLILESASTNQTSMYLCASSLLAGGPNEQFFGPGTRLTVL.

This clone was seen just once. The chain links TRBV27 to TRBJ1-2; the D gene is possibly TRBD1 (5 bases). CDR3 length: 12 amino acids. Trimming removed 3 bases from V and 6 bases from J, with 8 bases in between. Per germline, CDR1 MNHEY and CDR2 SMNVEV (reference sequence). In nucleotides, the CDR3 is TGTGCCAGCAGTTTCGCGGGGGATGGCTACACCTTC. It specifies CASSFAGDGYTF.

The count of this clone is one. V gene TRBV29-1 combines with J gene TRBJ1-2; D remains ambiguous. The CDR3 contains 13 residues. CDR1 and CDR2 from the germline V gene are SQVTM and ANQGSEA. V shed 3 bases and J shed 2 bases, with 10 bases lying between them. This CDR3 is CSVEVAGNYGYTF. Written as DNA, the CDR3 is TGCAGCGTTGAGGTGGCAGGAAACTATGGCTACACCTTC.

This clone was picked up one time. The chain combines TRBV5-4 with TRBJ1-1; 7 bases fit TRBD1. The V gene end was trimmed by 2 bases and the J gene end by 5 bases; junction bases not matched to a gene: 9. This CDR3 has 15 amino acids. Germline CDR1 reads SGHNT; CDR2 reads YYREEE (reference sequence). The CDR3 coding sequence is TGTGCCAGCAGCTTACGAGGGGGCTCGGGAACTGAAGCTTTCTTT. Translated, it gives CASSLRGGSGTEAFF. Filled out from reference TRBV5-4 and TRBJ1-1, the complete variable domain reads ETGVTQSPTHLIKTRGQQVTLRCSSQSGHNTVSWYQQALGQGPQFIFQYYREEENGRGNFPPRFSGLQFPNYSSELNVNALELDDSALYLCASSLRGGSGTEAFFGQGTRLTVV.

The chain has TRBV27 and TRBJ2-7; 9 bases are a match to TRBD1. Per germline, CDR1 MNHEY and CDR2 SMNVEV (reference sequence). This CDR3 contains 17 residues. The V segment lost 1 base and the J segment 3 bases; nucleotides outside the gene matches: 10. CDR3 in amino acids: CASSLWNPGQGGYEQYF. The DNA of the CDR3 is TGTGCCAGCAGTTTATGGAACCCGGGACAGGGAGGCTACGAGCAGTACTTC.

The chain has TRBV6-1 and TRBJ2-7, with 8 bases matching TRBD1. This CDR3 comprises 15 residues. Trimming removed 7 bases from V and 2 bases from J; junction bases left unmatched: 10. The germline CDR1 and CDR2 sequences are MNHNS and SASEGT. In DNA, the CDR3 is TGTGCCAGCATTTCTGGACAGGGTGTACCCTACGAGCAGTACTTC. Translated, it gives CASISGQGVPYEQYF.

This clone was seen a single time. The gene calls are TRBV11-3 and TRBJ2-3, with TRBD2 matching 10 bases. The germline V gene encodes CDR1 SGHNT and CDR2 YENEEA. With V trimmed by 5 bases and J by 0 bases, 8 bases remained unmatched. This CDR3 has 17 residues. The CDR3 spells CASSRSGRGTSTDTQYF. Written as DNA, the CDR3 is TGTGCCAGCAGCAGGAGCGGGAGGGGGACTAGCACAGATACGCAGTATTTT.

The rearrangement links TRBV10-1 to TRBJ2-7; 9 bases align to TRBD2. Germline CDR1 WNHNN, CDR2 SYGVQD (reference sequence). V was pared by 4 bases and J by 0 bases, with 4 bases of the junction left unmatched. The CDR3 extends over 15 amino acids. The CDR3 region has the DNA TGCGCCAGCAGTGCTCTAGCGGGGATCTCCTACGAGCAGTACTTC. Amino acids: CASSALAGISYEQYF.

As DNA, the CDR3 is TGTGCCAGCAGTGCCGAGACAGGGGCCCTCTATGGCTACACCTTC. Its translation: CASSAETGALYGYTF. The rearrangement uses TRBV2 and TRBJ1-2; 8 positions match TRBD1. Germline-derived CDR1 and CDR2 are SNHLY and FYNNEI. The CDR3 spans 15 residues. V trimming: 4 bases; J trimming: 4 bases; junction bases outside the gene matches: 8.

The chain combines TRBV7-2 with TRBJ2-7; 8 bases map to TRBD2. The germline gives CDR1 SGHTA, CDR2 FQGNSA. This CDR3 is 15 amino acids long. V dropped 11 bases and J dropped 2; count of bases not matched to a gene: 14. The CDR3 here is CAPQLGGTRPYEQYF. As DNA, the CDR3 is TGTGCCCCACAGCTTGGGGGGACTAGACCCTACGAGCAGTACTTC.

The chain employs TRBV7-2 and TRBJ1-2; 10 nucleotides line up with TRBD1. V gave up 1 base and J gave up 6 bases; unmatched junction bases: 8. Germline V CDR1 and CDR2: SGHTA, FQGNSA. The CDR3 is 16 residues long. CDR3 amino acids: CASSLVGAGQGHGYTF. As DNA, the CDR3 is TGTGCCAGCAGCTTAGTGGGCGCGGGACAGGGGCATGGCTACACCTTC.

In nucleotides, the CDR3 is TGTGCCAGCAGCTTGGCTCGGGGGGCGGCCTACAATGAGCAGTTCTTC. This translates into CASSLARGAAYNEQFF. The V gene is TRBV5-4, the J gene TRBJ2-1; weak D call: TRBD2 (7 bases). V was cut by 0 bases and J by 2 bases, with 12 bases left in between. Germline assignment: CDR1 SGHNT and CDR2 YYREEE (reference sequence). The CDR3 sequence is 16 residues long.

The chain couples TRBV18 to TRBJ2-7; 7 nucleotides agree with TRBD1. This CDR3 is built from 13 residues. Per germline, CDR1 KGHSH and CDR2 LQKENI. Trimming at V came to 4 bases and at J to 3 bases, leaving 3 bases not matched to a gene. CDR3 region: CASSLGTDYEQYF. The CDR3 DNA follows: TGTGCCAGCTCACTTGGGACAGACTACGAGCAGTACTTC.

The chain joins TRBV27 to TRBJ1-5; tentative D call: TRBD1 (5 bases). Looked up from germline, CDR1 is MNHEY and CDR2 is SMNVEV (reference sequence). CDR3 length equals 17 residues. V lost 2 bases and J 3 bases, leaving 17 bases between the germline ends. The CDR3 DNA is TGTGCCAGCAGTTTACACAAACAGGTCAGGGACAATCAGCCCCAGCATTTT. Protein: CASSLHKQVRDNQPQHF.

The CDR3 here is CASGVAGDSDTQYF. The CDR3 DNA reads as TGTGCCAGCGGGGTAGCGGGAGATTCAGATACGCAGTATTTT. The V and J genes are TRBV2 and TRBJ2-3; 9 positions agree with TRBD2. The germline gives CDR1 SNHLY, CDR2 FYNNEI. With V trimmed by 8 bases and J by 4 bases, 7 bases remained unmatched. CDR3 size: 14 residues.

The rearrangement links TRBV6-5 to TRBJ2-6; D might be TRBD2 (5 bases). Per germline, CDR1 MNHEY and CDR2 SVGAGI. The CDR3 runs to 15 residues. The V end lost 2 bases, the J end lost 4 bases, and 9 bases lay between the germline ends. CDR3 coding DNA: TGTGCCAGCAGTTACGATTCGGGGGGGGCCAACGTCCTGACTTTC. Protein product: CASSYDSGGANVLTF.

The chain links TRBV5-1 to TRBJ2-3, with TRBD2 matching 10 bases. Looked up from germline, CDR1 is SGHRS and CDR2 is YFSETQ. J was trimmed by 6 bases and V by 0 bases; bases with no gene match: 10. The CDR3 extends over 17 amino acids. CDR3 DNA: TGCGCCAGCAGCTTGGCTCTAGCGGGGGTTCCGTTGGATACGCAGTATTTT. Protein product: CASSLALAGVPLDTQYF.